A single sample is the source of the 16 T cell receptor beta chains below, sequenced in a study of T cells in women clearing cervical HPV infection. The protocol was immunoSEQ multiplex PCR, while the TCRdb copy is restricted to in-frame clones and leaves out a portion. This sample's table has tens of thousands of clones. Sequencing was performed on blood buffy coat. These receptors were collected from a woman between 18 and 69 years old with a cervical HPV16 infection that either progressed to CIN3+ or cleared (not recorded which).

On this clone itself: Read data end 3 residues before the CDR3 end; the end is taken from the germline J gene. The chain combines TRBV19 with TRBJ2-3; 8 positions match TRBD2. The CDR3 has 12 amino acids. Germline lookup yields CDR1 LNHDA and CDR2 SQIVND (reference sequence). Here the CDR3 reads CASSAGGGPQYF. The sequenced part of the CDR3 DNA is TGTGCCAGTAGTGCGGGGGGTGGGCCG.

About this clone: The read is 3 residues too short to cover the CDR3 end, so that end is filled in from the germline J gene. This chain joins TRBV29-1 and TRBJ1-1, with D possibly being TRBD1 (5 bases). The CDR3 has 13 amino acids. Germline values: CDR1 SQVTM, CDR2 ANQGSEA. Trimming pared 7 bases from V and 5 bases from J, leaving 17 bases between. Partial CDR3 DNA: TGCAGCGCCCATGACGGGGGAGCGACTGAA. Encoded protein: CSAHDGGATE. The entire CDR3 protein reads CSAHDGGATEAFF.

As regards this clone: The read gets to within 3 residues of the CDR3 end, and the germline J gene fills in the rest. V and J are TRBV19 and TRBJ1-5, with D possibly TRBD1 on 6 matching bases. With 5 bases removed from V and 0 bases from J, the gap between germline ends came to 20 bases. CDR1 and CDR2 from the germline V gene are LNHDA and SQIVND (reference sequence). This CDR3 has 18 amino acids. CDR3 in amino acids: CASSPTGLGVGSNQPQHF. The part of the CDR3 DNA that was read is TGTGCCAGTAGTCCAACAGGGTTGGGAGTTGGTAGCAATCAGCCC.

With regard to this clone: From the germline J gene comes the end of the CDR3, since the read stops 3 residues before it. The identical CDR3 is also encoded by other nucleotide sequences in the sample. The chain joins TRBV7-9 to TRBJ2-7, with D perhaps TRBD2 (5 bases). The CDR3 is 15 residues long. V was clipped by 1 base and J by 6 bases, with 16 bases between them. Germline V gives CDR1 SEHNR, CDR2 FQNEAQ (reference sequence). CDR3 bases read: TGTGCCAGCAGCTTAGTTTTAACTAGAGGCGTCGAG. It encodes CASSLVLTRGVE. The complete CDR3 reads CASSLVLTRGVEQYF.

On this clone: The CDR3 goes on 3 residues after the read ends, and that part is filled in from the germline J gene. V and J are TRBV6-1 and TRBJ1-5; 8 positions match TRBD1. Per the germline V gene, CDR1 is MNHNS and CDR2 is SASEGT. The CDR3 is made up of 18 amino acids. V dropped 1 base and J dropped 3; count of bases not matched to a gene: 11. CDR3 DNA (partial): TGTGCCAGCAGTGAAGGGGCGAGGACAGGGACCCTCAATCAGCCC. Translating it yields CASSEGARTGTLNQP. The complete CDR3 sequence is CASSEGARTGTLNQPQHF.

Turning to this clone: The read ends 3 residues early relative to the CDR3; the germline J gene fills the gap. The chain employs TRBV7-6 and TRBJ2-1; 10 bases line up with TRBD2. This CDR3 is built from 15 residues. V gave up 5 bases and J gave up 3 bases; unmatched junction bases: 4. CDR1 and CDR2 (germline): SGHVS, FNYEAQ. The chain's CDR3 is CASSEGLAHYNEQFF. The sequenced CDR3 bases are TGTGCCAGCAGCGAGGGACTAGCGCACTACAATGAG.

Comments on this clone: Read coverage stops 3 residues before the CDR3 terminus; the germline J gene supplies the remainder. This sequence joins TRBV20-1 and TRBJ2-7, with 9 bases aligning to TRBD1. The CDR3 covers 14 residues. Losses at the gene ends were 6 bases for V and 5 bases for J; bases not matched to a gene: 11. CDR1 and CDR2 from the germline V gene are DFQATT and SNEGSKA (reference sequence). The CDR3 sequence: CSAEGETGGDEQYF. The sequenced part of the CDR3 DNA is TGCAGTGCAGAGGGGGAGACAGGGGGAGACGAG.

A remark on this clone: The read is 3 residues too short to cover the CDR3 end, so that end is filled in from the germline J gene. This chain links TRBV19 with TRBJ1-2, with D perhaps TRBD1 (5 bases). Germline V gene sequence: CDR1 LNHDA, CDR2 SQIVND (reference sequence). This CDR3 spans 14 amino acids. CDR3 DNA, as far as it was read: TGTGCCAGTAGTATCCGCAGGGCCCTTGGGGGC. Its translation: CASSIRRALGG. The entire CDR3 protein reads CASSIRRALGGYTF.

This CDR3 reads CASRGQRGGYYNEQFF. The part of the CDR3 DNA that was read is TGTGCCAGCAGGGGCCAGCGGGGAGGGTACTACAATGAG. The rearrangement links TRBV2 to TRBJ2-1; 7 nucleotides line up with TRBD2. Sequencing ends 3 residues short of the CDR3 end; the germline J gene provides the rest. The CDR3 contains 16 residues. Per germline, CDR1 SNHLY and CDR2 FYNNEI. J was trimmed by 3 bases and V by 6 bases; bases with no gene match: 11.

Note on this clone: Coverage ceases 3 residues before the CDR3 finishes, and the germline J gene fills in the end. The J gene is TRBJ2-2, the V gene TRBV20-1, with TRBD1 identical over 9 bases. Trimming removed 0 bases from V and 3 bases from J; junction bases left unmatched: 5. The CDR3 is 16 residues long. Germline V gene data show CDR1 as DFQATT and CDR2 as SNEGSKA (reference sequence). CDR3 bases read: TGCAGTGCTAGAGATCCCACAGGGGGCGACACCGGGGAG. Translating gives CSARDPTGGDTGE. The CDR3 in its entirety is CSARDPTGGDTGELFF.

The DNA read from the CDR3 is TGCGCCAGCAGCCAAGGGGCAAGCGGGGGCCCCACAGATACG. Translated, it gives CASSQGASGGPTDT. In full, the CDR3 is CASSQGASGGPTDTQYF. This sequence joins TRBV4-1 and TRBJ2-3; TRBD2 matches 8 bases. Coverage ceases 3 residues before the CDR3 finishes, and the germline J gene fills in the end. The CDR3 runs to 17 residues. From germline, CDR1 is MGHRA and CDR2 YSYEKL. Germline trimming cut 1 base from V and 2 bases from J; bases unmatched to any gene: 8.

Notes on this clone: The read terminates 3 residues ahead of where the CDR3 ends, so the germline J gene completes it. V usage is TRBV20-1 and J usage is TRBJ2-5; TRBD2 matches at 9 bases. This CDR3 comprises 14 residues. Germline loops: CDR1 DFQATT, CDR2 SNEGSKA (reference sequence). Losses at the gene ends were 4 bases for V and 5 bases for J; bases not matched to a gene: 8. CDR3 sequence: CSATDSGSRETQYF. The covered CDR3 bases are TGCAGTGCTACGGATAGCGGGAGTAGGGAGACC.

A note on this clone: The observed sequence ends 3 residues before the CDR3 terminus, with the missing tail filled in from the germline J gene. The rearrangement uses TRBV20-1 and TRBJ2-3; perhaps TRBD1 as D (5 bases). CDR3 length: 14 amino acids. The V end lost 6 bases, the J end lost 1 base, and 14 bases lay between the germline ends. The germline gives CDR1 DFQATT, CDR2 SNEGSKA (reference sequence). The sequenced CDR3 bases are TGCAGTGCCATTCAGGGTCCTCGCACAGATACG. Translated: CSAIQGPRTDT. The complete CDR3 reads CSAIQGPRTDTQYF.

Regarding this clone: Sequencing ends 3 residues short of the CDR3 end; the germline J gene provides the rest. This chain connects TRBV20-1 to TRBJ2-3; TRBD2 agrees at 8 bases. The CDR3 has 13 residues. CDR1 and CDR2 (germline): DFQATT, SNEGSKA (reference sequence). With V trimmed by 8 bases and J by 3 bases, 7 bases remained unmatched. The CDR3 loop reads CSFYGRGTDTQYF. The sequenced part of the CDR3 DNA is TGCAGTTTCTACGGGAGGGGAACAGATACG.

Turning to this clone: The observed sequence ends 3 residues before the CDR3 terminus, with the missing tail filled in from the germline J gene. The chain joins TRBV7-3 to TRBJ1-2; TRBD1 agrees at 9 bases. The germline V gene encodes CDR1 SGHTA and CDR2 FQGTGA. This CDR3 is 13 amino acids long. The CDR3 here is CASSPGQGRGYTF. The part of the CDR3 DNA that was read is TGTGCCAGCAGCCCAGGACAGGGGAGAGGC.

As to this clone: The read is 3 residues too short to cover the CDR3 end, so that end is filled in from the germline J gene. This rearrangement joins TRBV7-2 to TRBJ2-2, with D perhaps given as TRBD1 or TRBD2 (5 bases each). There are 15 residues in the CDR3. Germline V lookup: CDR1 SGHTA, CDR2 FQGNSA. CDR3 protein: CASSPDLRVQEKLFF. Incomplete CDR3 DNA: TGTGCCAGCAGCCCTGACCTGAGGGTACAGGAAAAG.